A single sample gave rise to the 21 T cell receptor beta chains below, sequenced in a study of blood T cells in healthy people across ages. Primed by a sample-barcoded 5' primer and a J-beta primer mix, a second PCR proceeded for about 7 to 11 cycles. TCRdb fed the 5' RACE reads into MiXCR, producing one record per CDR3 protein. The table has about 730,000 distinct CDR3 sequences, roughly 41% seen once. The sample consisted of blood. All receptors derive from an older woman in good health.

V usage is TRBV20-1 and J usage is TRBJ2-3; 8 bases line up with TRBD1. The CDR3 spans 14 residues. Germline CDR1 DFQATT, CDR2 SNEGSKA (reference sequence). J was trimmed by 5 bases and V by 6 bases; bases with no gene match: 10. The CDR3 nucleotides are TGCAGTGCACGACAGGGGCCGACGGGAGATACGCAGTATTTT. It specifies CSARQGPTGDTQYF.

This chain uses TRBV28 with TRBJ1-2; D is ambiguous. The CDR3 covers 13 residues. CDR1 and CDR2 (germline): MDHEN, SYDVKM. The V gene lost 5 bases and the J gene lost 8 bases, with 15 bases spanning the gap. The DNA of the CDR3 is TGTGCCAGCAGTGGCAACCCGGTGAGGGGCTACACCTTC. Its translation: CASSGNPVRGYTF.

This clonotype was observed a handful of times. This sequence joins TRBV7-2 and TRBJ1-4; 8 nucleotides agree with TRBD1. This CDR3 is 15 amino acids long. With V trimmed by 3 bases and J by 11 bases, 11 bases remained unmatched. Germline V lookup: CDR1 SGHTA, CDR2 FQGNSA. The CDR3: CASSLTGDLMSKLFF. CDR3 sequence (DNA): TGTGCCAGCAGCTTGACAGGGGACCTAATGAGCAAACTGTTTTTT.

This clonotype was observed a few times. CDR3 region: CSASPRSSYNEQFF. The CDR3 DNA follows: TGCAGTGCCTCCCCCCGGAGCTCCTACAATGAGCAGTTCTTC. The rearrangement uses TRBV20-1 and TRBJ2-1; D remains unclear. V was clipped by 6 bases and J by 0 bases, with 12 bases between them. Germline CDR1 reads DFQATT; CDR2 reads SNEGSKA (reference sequence). The CDR3 runs 14 residues.

A few counts support this clonotype. This chain joins TRBV6-2 or TRBV6-3 and TRBJ2-1, with D unresolved. Germline V gives CDR1 MNHEY, CDR2 SVGEGT. Trimming left V 4 bases short and J 0 bases short, with 13 bases between. The CDR3 is 16 residues long. The CDR3 protein is CASSSPAASSYNEQFF. The CDR3 DNA is TGTGCCAGCAGTTCCCCGGCGGCGAGCTCCTACAATGAGCAGTTCTTC.

The CDR3 spells CASSYGSGFKNIQYF. The CDR3 region has the DNA TGTGCCAGCAGTTACGGATCAGGTTTTAAAAACATTCAGTACTTC. The rearrangement joins TRBV6-5 to TRBJ2-4; D is ambiguous. The CDR3 totals 15 residues. Germline V gene data show CDR1 as MNHEY and CDR2 as SVGAGI. The germline V and J ends were trimmed by 2 bases and 4 bases, with 12 bases remaining between them.

This clonotype was detected a few times. The chain couples TRBV5-1 to TRBJ2-1; the match to TRBD1 covers 12 bases. J gave up 7 bases and V 0 bases, and 5 bases lay outside the gene matches. The CDR3 runs 16 residues. Germline V gene sequence: CDR1 SGHRS, CDR2 YFSETQ. Here the CDR3 DNA reads TGCGCCAGCAGCTTGGCCGGGACAGGGGGCCTAAATGAGCAGTTCTTC. Translating gives CASSLAGTGGLNEQFF.

The chain carries TRBV14 and TRBJ2-5; D not resolved. V lost 1 base and J lost 6, with 6 bases in between. CDR1 is SGHDN, CDR2 FVKESK, per germline. This CDR3 is built from 12 residues. The CDR3 DNA follows: TGTGCCAGCAGCCAAGTCAAAAAGACCCAGTACTTC. This encodes CASSQVKKTQYF.

This clonotype has just a few counts. This sequence joins TRBV9 and TRBJ1-2, with D possibly being TRBD1 (6 bases). The V end lost 4 bases, the J end lost 7 bases, and 26 bases lay between the germline ends. Germline V gene lookup returns CDR1 SGDLS and CDR2 YYNGEE. The CDR3 has 17 amino acids. DNA of the CDR3: TGTGCCAGCAGCCCAGAGGGGGAGAGAGGGGGGGCCTGTGGCTACACCTTC. Protein: CASSPEGERGGACGYTF.

J is TRBJ2-5 and V is TRBV27; D is possibly TRBD1 (5 bases). This CDR3 is 13 amino acids long. Germline V gene sequence: CDR1 MNHEY, CDR2 SMNVEV (reference sequence). V was cut by 2 bases and J by 11 bases, with 15 bases left in between. CDR3 sequence reads: CASSLLDTGEQYF. CDR3 nucleotide sequence: TGTGCCAGCAGTTTACTAGACACAGGAGAGCAGTACTTC.

The chain has TRBV5-1 and TRBJ2-6; D gene unclear. In germline, CDR1 is SGHRS, CDR2 YFSETQ. This CDR3 has 16 residues. V was shortened by 1 base and J by 0 bases, with 8 bases between the two germline ends. CDR3 DNA: TGCGCCAGCAGCTTGTCGAAGAGCTCTGGGGCCAACGTCCTGACTTTC. Translating gives CASSLSKSSGANVLTF.

The rearrangement joins TRBV5-4 to TRBJ1-2; 7 nucleotides align to TRBD1. The CDR3 totals 15 residues. Germline lookup yields CDR1 SGHNT and CDR2 YYREEE (reference sequence). The V segment lost 3 bases and the J segment 6 bases; nucleotides outside the gene matches: 11. The CDR3 nucleotides read TGTGCCAGCAGCTCTGCCGCCACAGGGGTTGATGGCTACACCTTC. This translates into CASSSAATGVDGYTF.

This chain uses TRBV27 with TRBJ2-3, with TRBD1 matching 10 bases. J gave up 8 bases and V 5 bases, and 7 bases lay outside the gene matches. Germline V lookup: CDR1 MNHEY, CDR2 SMNVEV (reference sequence). This CDR3 is built from 14 residues. CDR3 loop: CASSIGTGVGTQYF. The CDR3 DNA reads TGTGCCAGCAGTATCGGGACAGGGGTTGGTACGCAGTATTTT.

The J gene is TRBJ2-1, the V gene TRBV6-2 or TRBV6-3; TRBD1 agrees at 9 bases. The CDR3 loop spans 15 amino acids. In germline, CDR1 is MNHEY, CDR2 SVGEGT. The V gene end was trimmed by 5 bases and the J gene end by 13 bases; junction bases not matched to a gene: 15. CDR3 sequence: CASSPQGAAQETQFF. The CDR3 bases are TGTGCCAGCAGTCCACAGGGGGCGGCCCAAGAGACCCAGTTCTTC.

As for this clonotype: This may be a read error: a much more frequent sequence differs by one nucleotide. The chain is built from TRBV20-1 and TRBJ1-4; tentatively, D is TRBD1 (6 bases). From germline, CDR1 is DFQATT and CDR2 SNEGSKA (reference sequence). This CDR3 is 15 amino acids long. The ends were cut back, 3 bases at V and 4 bases at J, with 15 bases in the middle. CDR3 bases: TGCAGTGCTAGCTCAGGGGCCCGAGGTAATGAAAAACTGTTTTTT. It encodes CSASSGARGNEKLFF.

This clonotype was seen more than once but under ten times. The chain has TRBV6-6 and TRBJ2-1; D remains ambiguous. Germline CDR1 and CDR2: MNHNY and SVGAGI (reference sequence). The V end lost 0 bases, the J end lost 3 bases, and 15 bases lay between the germline ends. This CDR3 contains 17 residues. The CDR3: CASSYSLAADFYNEQFF. The DNA of the CDR3 is TGTGCCAGCAGTTACTCCCTGGCGGCTGACTTCTACAATGAGCAGTTCTTC.

The table lists this clonotype with many counts. This chain uses TRBV6-1 with TRBJ2-3; tentatively, D is TRBD2 (5 bases). From germline, CDR1 is MNHNS and CDR2 SASEGT. The CDR3 covers 14 residues. V was cut by 1 base and J by 2 bases, with 7 bases left in between. For the CDR3, the DNA is TGTGCCAGCAGTGAAGAGCGGAACACAGATACGCAGTATTTT. Its translation is CASSEERNTDTQYF.

This clonotype was counted only a few times. V and J are TRBV20-1 and TRBJ2-7; D gene ambiguous. The germline V gene has CDR1 DFQATT and CDR2 SNEGSKA (reference sequence). CDR3 length: 13 residues. Trimming shortened V by 0 bases and J by 5 bases, and 11 bases separated the two germline ends. The DNA of the CDR3 is TGCAGTGCTAGAGATCATAAGGGAAACGAGCAGTACTTC. Its translation: CSARDHKGNEQYF.

This clonotype was picked up a small number of times. The chain recombines TRBV7-2 with TRBJ2-5, with 10 bases that match TRBD2. CDR3 length: 15 amino acids. Trimming cost V 5 bases and J 3 bases; bases outside gene matches: 6. The germline CDR1 and CDR2 sequences are SGHTA and FQGNSA. CDR3 nucleotide sequence: TGTGCCAGCAGCCGGCGGACTAGCGGTGAAGAGACCCAGTACTTC. It encodes CASSRRTSGEETQYF.

V gene TRBV24-1 combines with J gene TRBJ2-7; no firm D call. The CDR3 sequence is 12 residues long. The germline V and J ends were trimmed by 0 bases and 7 bases, with 6 bases remaining between them. Germline V gives CDR1 KGHDR, CDR2 SFDVKD. CDR3 sequence (DNA): TGTGCCACCAGTGATTTGGGGTGGGAGCAGTACTTC. Translation: CATSDLGWEQYF.

The genes are TRBV6-1 and TRBJ1-6; no reliable D call. CDR1 is MNHNS, CDR2 SASEGT, per germline. Trimming pared 11 bases from V and 13 bases from J, leaving 18 bases between. The CDR3 is 12 residues long. The CDR3 sequence: CACRRDRAPLHF. CDR3 sequence (DNA): TGTGCCTGCCGTCGAGACCGGGCCCCCCTCCACTTT.